This T cell receptor beta chain derives from a study of blood T cell repertoires in COVID-19. Turning to the study itself: Sample material is recorded as cDNA or gDNA derived from T cells, B-cell-depleted T cells, or PBMCs.

TCRdb keeps only in-frame clones here, not all; method: immunoSEQ multiplex PCR. Here the sample spans 150,000 to 200,000 clones, about 85% being singletons. Trimming cost V 0 bases and J 3 bases, with 12 bases left between them. CDR1 and CDR2 (germline): SGHRS, YFSETQ. CDR3 length equals 15 residues. The V gene is TRBV5-1, the J gene TRBJ2-5; tentatively, D is TRBD1 (6 bases). The specimen was peripheral blood. The source of this sequence is a man in his late teens or twenties with acute or convalescent COVID-19. The CDR3 sequence is CASSLGGQSEETQYF. The DNA of the CDR3 is TGCGCCAGCAGCTTGGGGGGGCAGTCGGAAGAGACCCAGTACTTC.